These 23 T cell receptor beta chains were all obtained from the same sample, sequenced in a study of T cells in Graves' hyperthyroidism and ophthalmopathy. RNA transcripts gave rise to amplified TCR beta CDR3 regions. In the first-round RT-PCR of the TCR CDR3, the HTBI primer set was used. TCRdb analysed the multiplex PCR reads with MiXCR anew, one entry per CDR3 protein. The table has under 350,000 distinct CDR3 sequences, 15% to 20% seen once; the top ten hold less than 65%. The sequencing input was blood. Source of these receptors: a woman in her fifties or sixties with Graves' hyperthyroidism.

This sequence joins TRBV20-1 and TRBJ2-3; 10 bases match TRBD2. V gave up 3 bases and J gave up 2 bases; unmatched junction bases: 8. Germline loops: CDR1 DFQATT, CDR2 SNEGSKA (reference sequence). This CDR3 comprises 16 residues. In DNA, the CDR3 is TGCAGTGCTAGGGCAATAGCGGGGGGCCACACAGATACGCAGTATTTT. This sequence encodes CSARAIAGGHTDTQYF.

This clonotype appeared many times. The chain recombines TRBV5-1 with TRBJ2-7; D perhaps matches TRBD1 (5 bases). The germline gives CDR1 SGHRS, CDR2 YFSETQ. The V end lost 0 bases, the J end lost 0 bases, and 10 bases lay between the germline ends. This CDR3 has 15 amino acids. The CDR3 DNA reads as TGCGCCAGCAGCTTGGGGGGCTCGAGCTCCTACGAGCAGTACTTC. Translated: CASSLGGSSSYEQYF. The full variable domain, its missing parts supplied by reference TRBV5-1 and TRBJ2-7, is KAGVTQTPRYLIKTRGQQVTLSCSPISGHRSVSWYQQTPGQGLQFLFEYFSETQRNKGNFPGRFSGRQFSNSRSEMNVSTLELGDSALYLCASSLGGSSSYEQYFGPGTRLTVT.

This clonotype was observed a few times. V is TRBV10-3 and J is TRBJ1-1, with 7 bases fitting TRBD1. With 6 bases clipped from V and 4 bases from J, the junction kept 8 bases outside the gene matches. Germline V CDR1 and CDR2: ENHRY, SYGVKD. The CDR3 is made up of 14 amino acids. In nucleotides, the CDR3 is TGTGCCATCAGCTCCGCAGGGGGAATCACTGAAGCTTTCTTT. Protein product: CAISSAGGITEAFF.

This clonotype was detected a few times. The J gene is TRBJ1-3, the V gene TRBV3-1; D perhaps matches TRBD1 (5 bases). The germline CDR1 and CDR2 sequences are LGHDT and YNNKEL (reference sequence). The CDR3 covers 17 residues. Trimming cost V 1 base and J 0 bases, with 13 bases left between them. The CDR3 DNA follows: TGTGCCAGCAGCCAAGGAGCAGCAGGGACCTCTGGAAACACCATATATTTT. Amino acid sequence: CASSQGAAGTSGNTIYF.

This clonotype was observed a handful of times. V usage is TRBV20-1 and J usage is TRBJ1-1; D gene unclear. The V gene's germline CDR1 is DFQATT and CDR2 SNEGSKA (reference sequence). V gave up 6 bases and J gave up 6 bases, with 11 bases separating them. CDR3 length: 11 amino acids. CDR3 bases: TGCAGTGCCCGACCGGTTTCTGAAGCTTTCTTT. It translates to CSARPVSEAFF.

This clonotype was counted between two and nine times. This chain connects TRBV7-3 to TRBJ2-1, with TRBD1 identical over 7 bases. The CDR3 covers 13 residues. The junction had 3 bases not matched to a gene; V was cut back by 4 bases and J by 6 bases. Germline-derived CDR1 and CDR2 are SGHTA and FQGTGA. CDR3 sequence reads: CASSSKGANEQFF. In DNA form, the CDR3 reads TGTGCCAGCAGCTCCAAGGGGGCCAATGAGCAGTTCTTC.

Only a few counts were recorded for this clonotype. This chain joins TRBV2 and TRBJ1-6, with 8 bases fitting TRBD1. There are 16 residues in the CDR3. After removal of 4 bases from V and 11 bases from J, the junction contained 13 bases not matched to a gene. Per germline, CDR1 SNHLY and CDR2 FYNNEI. CDR3 protein: CASSGLQGAPGTPLHF. Written as DNA, the CDR3 is TGTGCCAGCAGTGGATTGCAGGGGGCCCCAGGGACACCCCTCCACTTT.

The chain combines TRBV20-1 with TRBJ2-3; 13 bases align to TRBD2. After removal of 3 bases from V and 3 bases from J, the junction contained 6 bases not matched to a gene. The CDR3 contains 16 residues. Germline V gene data show CDR1 as DFQATT and CDR2 as SNEGSKA (reference sequence). The CDR3 sequence is CSASLPLAGGTDTQYF. CDR3 sequence (DNA): TGCAGTGCTAGCTTGCCACTAGCGGGGGGGACAGATACGCAGTATTTT.

V usage is TRBV6-1 and J usage is TRBJ1-1; 7 positions match TRBD1. V was clipped by 5 bases and J by 1 base; unmatched bases: 4. The V gene's germline CDR1 is MNHNS and CDR2 SASEGT. The CDR3 length is 14 residues. CDR3 residues: CASSRTGANTEAFF. CDR3 nucleotides: TGTGCCAGCAGTCGGACAGGAGCGAACACTGAAGCTTTCTTT.

The gene calls are TRBV7-6 and TRBJ2-3, with TRBD2 identical over 7 bases. CDR1 and CDR2 from the germline V gene are SGHVS and FNYEAQ. This CDR3 has 14 residues. Unmatched junction bases numbered 5, after V lost 5 bases and J lost 3 bases. CDR3 nucleotide sequence: TGTGCCAGCAGCACCGGGGAGGGGACAGATACGCAGTATTTT. Encoded protein: CASSTGEGTDTQYF.

This clonotype has at least ten counts. The rearrangement joins TRBV7-8 to TRBJ2-3; no definite D call. Germline CDR1 SGHVS, CDR2 FQNEAQ. The V end was cut by 2 bases, the J end by 4 bases, with 7 bases between. The CDR3 consists of 13 residues. The CDR3: CASSLNGADTQYF. The CDR3 DNA reads as TGTGCCAGCAGCTTAAACGGAGCAGATACGCAGTATTTT.

The genes are TRBV6-2 or TRBV6-3 and TRBJ2-1, with a weak D call TRBD1 (7 bases). V was clipped by 6 bases and J by 5 bases, with 11 bases between them. CDR1 and CDR2 (germline): MNHEY, SVGEGT. CDR3 length equals 13 residues. The CDR3 here is CASRDREDNEQFF. The CDR3 DNA reads as TGTGCCAGCAGAGACAGGGAGGACAATGAGCAGTTCTTC.

This clonotype occurred a few times. V is TRBV14 and J is TRBJ1-5, with TRBD1 as a possible D gene (5 bases). Germline lookup yields CDR1 SGHDN and CDR2 FVKESK. Trimming shortened V by 1 base and J by 3 bases, and 7 bases separated the two germline ends. The CDR3 sequence is 14 residues long. CDR3 in amino acids: CASSQAGYNQPQHF. For the CDR3, the DNA is TGTGCCAGCAGCCAAGCAGGGTACAATCAGCCCCAGCATTTT. Full variable domain (missing parts from reference TRBV14 and TRBJ1-5): EAGVTQFPSHSVIEKGQTVTLRCDPISGHDNLYWYRRVMGKEIKFLLHFVKESKQDESGMPNNRFLAERTGGTYSTLKVQPAELEDSGVYFCASSQAGYNQPQHFGDGTRLSIL.

This clonotype occurred many times. V usage is TRBV28 and J usage is TRBJ2-1; TRBD1 matches 8 bases. The V segment lost 5 bases and the J segment 4 bases; nucleotides outside the gene matches: 22. This CDR3 has 20 residues. CDR1 MDHEN and CDR2 SYDVKM come from the germline V gene. CDR3 in amino acids: CASSGERTGWTRVKYNEQFF. Written as DNA, the CDR3 is TGTGCCAGCAGTGGAGAGAGGACAGGGTGGACGCGGGTGAAATACAATGAGCAGTTCTTC.

The chain recombines TRBV10-1 with TRBJ2-3; TRBD2 matches at 10 bases. Germline V gene data show CDR1 as WNHNN and CDR2 as SYGVQD (reference sequence). There are 17 residues in the CDR3. The V and J ends lost 2 bases and 3 bases, in that order; junction bases with no gene match: 8. The CDR3 DNA is TGCGCCAGCAGTGAGGTGGCGGGACTAGCGAGGACAGATACGCAGTATTTT. Translated, it gives CASSEVAGLARTDTQYF.

In this sample, this clonotype turned up many times. The chain couples TRBV2 to TRBJ1-3; D not certain. V lost 4 bases and J lost 0, with 7 bases in between. The CDR3 loop spans 14 amino acids. Germline V gene lookup returns CDR1 SNHLY and CDR2 FYNNEI. This CDR3 is CASSVAYSGNTIYF. DNA of the CDR3: TGTGCCAGCAGTGTCGCCTACTCTGGAAACACCATATATTTT.

This clonotype has just a few counts. V is TRBV5-1 and J is TRBJ2-5; 12 bases map to TRBD2. The CDR3 sequence is 16 residues long. The germline CDR1 and CDR2 sequences are SGHRS and YFSETQ. Trimming took 3 bases from V and 5 from J; bases not matched to a gene: 8. CDR3 loop: CASSSSTSGGGETQYF. In DNA, the CDR3 is TGCGCCAGCAGCTCGTCGACTAGCGGGGGCGGCGAGACCCAGTACTTC.

V gene TRBV5-1 combines with J gene TRBJ2-7; D is ambiguous. Germline V gene data show CDR1 as SGHRS and CDR2 as YFSETQ. The CDR3 covers 13 residues. V was shortened by 7 bases and J by 0 bases, with 11 bases between the two germline ends. In nucleotides, the CDR3 is TGCGCCAGCTCCGACGGTTACTCCTACGAGCAGTACTTC. Encoded protein: CASSDGYSYEQYF.

The V and J genes are TRBV28 and TRBJ2-2, with D unresolved. V lost 8 bases, J lost 5 bases, and 6 bases lay in between. Germline loops: CDR1 MDHEN, CDR2 SYDVKM. The CDR3 spans 11 residues. As DNA, the CDR3 is TGTGCCAGCCTGGGGACCGGGGAGCTGTTTTTT. Encoded protein: CASLGTGELFF.

This clonotype was seen a handful of times. This chain connects TRBV5-1 to TRBJ1-4; weak D call: TRBD1 (5 bases). V lost 0 bases to trimming and J lost 8 bases, with 11 bases between them. This CDR3 region has 14 residues. CDR1 and CDR2 from the germline V gene are SGHRS and YFSETQ. The CDR3 sequence is CASSLAQAGEKLFF. CDR3 nucleotides: TGCGCCAGCAGCTTGGCACAGGCTGGGGAAAAACTGTTTTTT.

In this sample, this clonotype turned up many times. The rearrangement uses TRBV20-1 and TRBJ2-1; 10 bases match TRBD2. This CDR3 contains 15 residues. Per germline, CDR1 DFQATT and CDR2 SNEGSKA (reference sequence). V lost 1 base, J lost 4 bases, and 4 bases stayed unmatched. In nucleotides, the CDR3 is TGCAGTGCTAGAGGGACTAGCGGTACTTACAATGAGCAGTTCTTC. Its translation is CSARGTSGTYNEQFF.

Ten or more counts support this clonotype. V gene TRBV6-1 combines with J gene TRBJ1-2; D gene ambiguous. This CDR3 has 12 amino acids. V was trimmed by 5 bases and J by 5 bases, leaving 9 bases between them. The germline V gene has CDR1 MNHNS and CDR2 SASEGT. DNA for the CDR3: TGTGCCAGCAGTCCGCGACCGTATGGCTACACCTTC. Translating gives CASSPRPYGYTF.

This clonotype was observed at least ten times. The CDR3 DNA reads TGTGCCAGCAGCTTAGCTCCCGGGACAGGAGAGACCTATGGCTACACCTTC. Translating gives CASSLAPGTGETYGYTF. This sequence joins TRBV7-2 and TRBJ1-2; 8 bases are shared with TRBD1. Germline V gene data show CDR1 as SGHTA and CDR2 as FQGNSA. Trimming took 0 bases from V and 4 from J; bases not matched to a gene: 10. There are 17 residues in the CDR3.